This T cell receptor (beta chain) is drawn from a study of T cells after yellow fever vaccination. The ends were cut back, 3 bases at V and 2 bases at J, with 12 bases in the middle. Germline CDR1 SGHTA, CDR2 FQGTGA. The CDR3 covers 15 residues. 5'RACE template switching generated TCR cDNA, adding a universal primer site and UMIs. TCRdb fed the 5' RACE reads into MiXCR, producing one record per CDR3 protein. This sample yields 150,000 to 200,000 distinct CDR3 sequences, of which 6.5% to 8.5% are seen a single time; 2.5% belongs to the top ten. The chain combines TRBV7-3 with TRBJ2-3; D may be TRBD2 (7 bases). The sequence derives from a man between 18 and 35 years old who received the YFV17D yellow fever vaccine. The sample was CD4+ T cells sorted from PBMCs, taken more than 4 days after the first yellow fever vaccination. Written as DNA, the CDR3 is TGTGCCAGCAGCTTTGGGGGGGCCCTCACAGATACGCAGTATTTT. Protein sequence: CASSFGGALTDTQYF.